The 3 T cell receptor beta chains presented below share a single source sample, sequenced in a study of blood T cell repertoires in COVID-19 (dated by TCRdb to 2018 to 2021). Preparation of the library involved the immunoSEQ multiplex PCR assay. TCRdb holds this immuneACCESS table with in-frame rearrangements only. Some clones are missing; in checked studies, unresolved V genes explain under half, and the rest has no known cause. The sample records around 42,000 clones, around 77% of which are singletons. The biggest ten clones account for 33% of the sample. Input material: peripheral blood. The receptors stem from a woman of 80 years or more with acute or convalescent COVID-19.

The CDR3 DNA sequence: TGTGCCAGCAGCTTTTCCGGGAGGGATGAAAAACTGTTTTTT. It is translated as CASSFSGRDEKLFF. This chain links TRBV5-6 with TRBJ1-4; no reliable D call. V gave up 2 bases and J gave up 6 bases, with 11 bases separating them. This CDR3 contains 14 residues. The V gene's germline CDR1 is SGHDT and CDR2 YYEEEE.

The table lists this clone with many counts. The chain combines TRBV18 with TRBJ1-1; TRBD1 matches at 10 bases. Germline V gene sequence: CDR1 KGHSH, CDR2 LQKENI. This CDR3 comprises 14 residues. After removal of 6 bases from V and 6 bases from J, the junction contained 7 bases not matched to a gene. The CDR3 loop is CASSLDRGRSEAFF. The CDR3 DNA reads TGTGCCAGCTCTTTAGACAGGGGGCGGTCTGAAGCTTTCTTT.

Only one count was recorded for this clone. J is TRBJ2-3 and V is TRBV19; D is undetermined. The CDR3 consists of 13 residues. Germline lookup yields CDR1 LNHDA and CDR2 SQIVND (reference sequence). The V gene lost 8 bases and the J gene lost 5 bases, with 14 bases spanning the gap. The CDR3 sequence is CASHPGSLDTQYF. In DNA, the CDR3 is TGTGCCAGTCATCCGGGTAGTTTAGATACGCAGTATTTT.